These T cell receptor beta chains were read from a single sample in a study of OX40 agonist ivuxolimab in advanced cancers. The method was immunoSEQ multiplex PCR; TCRdb's version includes in-frame clones alone and lacks a portion of them. The table shows under 80,000 clones, with over 75% occurring only once. Specimen: CD4+ or CD8+ T cells sorted from blood, collected in a trial of the OX40 agonist ivuxolimab. The receptors were gathered from an adult with an advanced solid tumor such as melanoma, head and neck, liver or kidney cancer. Each CDR3 is given with its conserved first and last residue. Fields, in order: D gene, V gene, J gene, CDR3 DNA, CDR3 protein. The D gene is left open where the match is weak.

D gene: TRBD2; V gene: TRBV10-3; J gene: TRBJ2-3; CDR3 DNA: TGTGCCATCAGTGAAGCTAGCGGGGTCACAGATACGCAGTATTTT; CDR3 protein: CAISEASGVTDTQYF
D gene: TRBD1; V gene: TRBV5-3; J gene: TRBJ2-5; CDR3 DNA: TGTGCCAGCAGCTCTAAGACAGGGCAAGAGACCCAGTACTTC; CDR3 protein: CASSSKTGQETQYF
D gene: TRBD1; V gene: TRBV5-1; J gene: TRBJ2-7; CDR3 DNA: TGCGCCAGCACCTGGGGACAGCGACCCTCCCACGAGCAGTACTTC; CDR3 protein: CASTWGQRPSHEQYF
D gene: TRBD1; V gene: TRBV5-1; J gene: TRBJ1-1; CDR3 DNA: TGCGCCAGCAGCTTGGGTTCAGGGGGGAACACTGAAGCTTTCTTT; CDR3 protein: CASSLGSGGNTEAFF
D gene: NA; V gene: TRBV5-1; J gene: TRBJ2-5; CDR3 DNA: TGCGCCAGCAGCTTACCGGAACGGGAGACCCAGTACTTC; CDR3 protein: CASSLPERETQYF
D gene: TRBD2; V gene: TRBV7-6; J gene: TRBJ2-1; CDR3 DNA: TGTGCCAGCAGCCGCCGGACTAGCGATTACAATGAGCAGTTCTTC; CDR3 protein: CASSRRTSDYNEQFF
D gene: NA; V gene: TRBV5-1; J gene: TRBJ2-7; CDR3 DNA: TGCGCCAGCAGCCCTCCTCGGGAAGAGGCCGAGCAGTACTTC; CDR3 protein: CASSPPREEAEQYF
D gene: NA; V gene: TRBV6-1; J gene: TRBJ2-5; CDR3 DNA: TGTGCCAGCAGTGAAGTGAATGGGGGAGTTGTGACCCAGTACTTC; CDR3 protein: CASSEVNGGVVTQYF
D gene: TRBD2; V gene: TRBV7-3; J gene: TRBJ2-5; CDR3 DNA: TGTGCCAGCAGCGGGGGACTAGCGGGAGGGGTGGAGACCCAGTACTTC; CDR3 protein: CASSGGLAGGVETQYF
D gene: TRBD1; V gene: TRBV27; J gene: TRBJ2-1; CDR3 DNA: TGTGCCAGCAGTTTCCGAGCGGGGACAGGGGAGGTTAGCTCCTACAATGAGCAGTTCTTC; CDR3 protein: CASSFRAGTGEVSSYNEQFF
D gene: NA; V gene: TRBV19; J gene: TRBJ2-3; CDR3 DNA: TGTGCCAGTAGTATAGGCAGGTTCACAGATACGCAGTATTTT; CDR3 protein: CASSIGRFTDTQYF
D gene: TRBD1; V gene: TRBV5-4; J gene: TRBJ2-5; CDR3 DNA: TGTGCCAGCAGCCCCCTCGGGACAGGCGGGGTAGAGACCCAGTACTTC; CDR3 protein: CASSPLGTGGVETQYF